This entry features one TCR beta chain sequence. Its cognate antigen has yet to be identified. There are no base qualities to consult, and no much larger clone falls within one base. The trial excluded patients who had a history of autoimmune disease or who were on systemic immunosuppression. Peripheral blood for TCR sequencing was drawn from every dose cohort at baseline, at cycle 4 day 1 and at cycle 7 day 1. The samples were taken from a phase I, first-in-human, multicenter, open-label dose-escalation trial of ivuxolimab. The trial enrolled adults with locally advanced or metastatic head and neck squamous cell, hepatocellular, melanoma or renal cell carcinoma. Before TCR sequencing, CD4+ T cells and CD8+ T cells were sorted from peripheral blood as separate populations. The data derive from a study of OX40 agonist ivuxolimab in advanced cancers. About the investigation overall: Ivuxolimab, which targeted the costimulatory receptor OX40 (CD134), was an agonistic, fully human IgG2 monoclonal antibody. Partial responses occurred in three dose-escalation patients: two with cutaneous melanoma and one with hepatocellular carcinoma. Of the roughly 52 dose-escalation patients, hepatocellular carcinoma was present in roughly 19, melanoma in roughly 15, renal cell carcinoma in 9 and head and neck cancer in 9. Peripheral TCRbeta sequencing aimed to test whether ivuxolimab altered TCR sequence diversity and caused clonal T-cell expansion. Intravenous ivuxolimab was administered to patients every 2 weeks at six dose levels: 0.01, 0.1, 0.3, 1.5, 3 and 10 mg/kg. In the dose-escalation cohort, 75% to 85% of patients were male, and the mean age was around 65 years with a range of roughly 20 to 79. The monotherapy dose-escalation portion (N ≈ 57 patients) of the phase I ivuxolimab trial is reported in the paper. Prior anti-PD-1, anti-PD-L1 or anti-CTLA-4 therapy was permitted, and checkpoint inhibitors had been received by about 36% of dose-escalation patients. Study-wide conclusions, independent of this receptor: Which antigens the clonally expanded peripheral T cells were specific for was not determined. At doses of 0.1 to 3.0 mg/kg, clonal expansion of both CD4+ and CD8+ T cells in blood was seen between baseline and week 6. On average, CD8+ T cells showed more expanded clones than CD4+ T cells after ivuxolimab. In the 0.1-3.0 mg/kg groups, partial responders had among the lowest normalized peripheral clonal expansion, particularly in CD8+ T cells. Low levels of normalized T-cell clonal expansion were also shown by some nonresponding patients.

Genomic DNA was extracted from sorted cells for sequencing of the TCRbeta CDR3 region. The immunoSEQ Assay was used for sequencing of TCRbeta CDR3 regions. TCRdb took this table from immuneACCESS and kept in-frame rearrangements with V and J called. Such tables lack part of the clones; where checked against another copy, unresolved V genes explain under half of the gap, and the rest is unexplained. The sample profile shows about 54,000 clones; 84% of them were found once. The ten largest clones represent more than 1% of the sample. This TCR derives from an adult with an advanced solid tumor such as melanoma, head and neck, liver or kidney cancer. Source: CD4+ or CD8+ T cells sorted from blood, taken in a trial of the OX40 agonist ivuxolimab.

The nucleotide sequence reads TGTGCCAGCGGGGATCCAAGGGGGCTAGCGGGAGTCCCAGATACGCAGTATTTT. This codes for CASGDPRGLAGVPDTQYF. The V gene is TRBV7-3 and the J gene is TRBJ2-3; 10 bases in the junction line up with TRBD2. The V end gives up 8 bases and the J end 4 bases, leaving 18 bases in the junction not matched to a gene. CDR1 and CDR2, per the germline V gene, are SGHTA and FQGTGA. Spanning cysteine to phenylalanine, the CDR3 consists of 18 amino acids. CDR3 DNA only is kept here, 54 bases in frame from base 1. This CDR3, with the reference TRBV7-3 and TRBJ2-3 proteins standing in past its ends, gives the full variable domain GAGVSQTPSNKVTEKGKYVELRCDPISGHTALYWYRQSLGQGPEFLIYFQGTGAADDSGLPNDRFFAVRPEGSVSTLKIQRTERGDSAVYLCASGDPRGLAGVPDTQYFGPGTRLTVL.